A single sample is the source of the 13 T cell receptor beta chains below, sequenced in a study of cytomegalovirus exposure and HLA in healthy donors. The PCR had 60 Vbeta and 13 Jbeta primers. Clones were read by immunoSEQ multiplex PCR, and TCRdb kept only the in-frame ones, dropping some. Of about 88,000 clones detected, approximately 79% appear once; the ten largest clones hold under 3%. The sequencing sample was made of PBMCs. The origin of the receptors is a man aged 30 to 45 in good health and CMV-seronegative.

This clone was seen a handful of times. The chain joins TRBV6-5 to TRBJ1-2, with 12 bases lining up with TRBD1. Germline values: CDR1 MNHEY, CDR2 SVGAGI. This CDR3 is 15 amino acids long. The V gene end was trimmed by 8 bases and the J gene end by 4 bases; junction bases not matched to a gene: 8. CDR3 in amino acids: CASCRGTGGCYGYTF. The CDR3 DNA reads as TGTGCCAGCTGCCGGGGGACAGGGGGCTGCTATGGCTACACCTTC.

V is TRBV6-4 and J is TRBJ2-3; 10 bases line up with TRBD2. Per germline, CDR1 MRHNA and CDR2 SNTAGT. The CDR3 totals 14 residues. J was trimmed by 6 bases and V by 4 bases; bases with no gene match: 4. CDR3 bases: TGTGCCAGCAGTGTTGAGCGGGGGGGTGATACGCAGTATTTT. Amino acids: CASSVERGGDTQYF.

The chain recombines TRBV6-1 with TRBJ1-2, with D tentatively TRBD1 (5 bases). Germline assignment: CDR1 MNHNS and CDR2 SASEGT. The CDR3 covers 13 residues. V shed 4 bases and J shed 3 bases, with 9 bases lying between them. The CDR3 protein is CASSVSGDYGYTF. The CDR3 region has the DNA TGTGCCAGCAGTGTATCGGGGGACTATGGCTACACCTTC.

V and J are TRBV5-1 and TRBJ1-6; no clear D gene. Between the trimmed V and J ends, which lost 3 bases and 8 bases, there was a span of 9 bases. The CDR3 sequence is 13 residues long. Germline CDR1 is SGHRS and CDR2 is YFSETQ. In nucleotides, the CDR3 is TGCGCCAGCAGCTACTACGGGGATTCACCCCTCCACTTT. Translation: CASSYYGDSPLHF.

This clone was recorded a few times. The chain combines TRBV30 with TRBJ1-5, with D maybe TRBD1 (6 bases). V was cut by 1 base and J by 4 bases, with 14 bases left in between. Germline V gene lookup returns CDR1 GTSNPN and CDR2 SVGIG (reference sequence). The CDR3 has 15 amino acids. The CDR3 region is CAWSDTGLANQPQHF. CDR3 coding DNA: TGTGCCTGGAGTGATACAGGGTTAGCAAATCAGCCCCAGCATTTT.

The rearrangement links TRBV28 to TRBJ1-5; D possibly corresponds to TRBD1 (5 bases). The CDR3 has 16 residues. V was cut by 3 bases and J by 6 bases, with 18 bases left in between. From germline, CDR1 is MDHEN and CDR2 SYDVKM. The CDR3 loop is CASSLGQGGFSQPQHF. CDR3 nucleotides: TGTGCCAGCAGTTTGGGGCAGGGCGGCTTTAGTCAGCCCCAGCATTTT. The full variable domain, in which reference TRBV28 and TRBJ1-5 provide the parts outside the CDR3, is DVKVTQSSRYLVKRTGEKVFLECVQDMDHENMFWYRQDPGLGLRLIYFSYDVKMKEKGDIPEGYSVSREKKERFSLILESASTNQTSMYLCASSLGQGGFSQPQHFGDGTRLSIL.

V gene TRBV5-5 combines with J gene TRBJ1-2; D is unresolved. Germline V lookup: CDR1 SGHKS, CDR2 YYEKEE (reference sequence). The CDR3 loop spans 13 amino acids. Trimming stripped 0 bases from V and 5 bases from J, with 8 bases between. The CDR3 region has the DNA TGTGCCAGCAGCTTGGTCGAGGGATATGGCTACACCTTC. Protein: CASSLVEGYGYTF.

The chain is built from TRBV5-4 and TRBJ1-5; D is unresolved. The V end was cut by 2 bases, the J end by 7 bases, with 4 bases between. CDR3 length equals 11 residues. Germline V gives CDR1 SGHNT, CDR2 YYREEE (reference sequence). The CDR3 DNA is TGTGCCAGCAGCTTATCACAGCCCCAGCATTTT. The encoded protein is CASSLSQPQHF. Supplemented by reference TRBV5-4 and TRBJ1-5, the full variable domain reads ETGVTQSPTHLIKTRGQQVTLRCSSQSGHNTVSWYQQALGQGPQFIFQYYREEENGRGNFPPRFSGLQFPNYSSELNVNALELDDSALYLCASSLSQPQHFGDGTRLSIL.

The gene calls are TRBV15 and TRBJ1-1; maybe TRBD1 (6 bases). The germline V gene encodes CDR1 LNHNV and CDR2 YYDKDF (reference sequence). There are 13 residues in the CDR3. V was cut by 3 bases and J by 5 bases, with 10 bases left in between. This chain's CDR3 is CATSRKGQTEAFF. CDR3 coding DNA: TGTGCCACCAGCAGGAAAGGACAGACTGAAGCTTTCTTT.

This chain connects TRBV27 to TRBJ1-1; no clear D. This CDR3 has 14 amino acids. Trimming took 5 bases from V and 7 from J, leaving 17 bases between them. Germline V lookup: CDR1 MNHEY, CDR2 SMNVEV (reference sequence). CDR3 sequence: CASSINYSAGEAFF. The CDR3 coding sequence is TGTGCCAGCAGTATAAACTACTCAGCCGGTGAAGCTTTCTTT.

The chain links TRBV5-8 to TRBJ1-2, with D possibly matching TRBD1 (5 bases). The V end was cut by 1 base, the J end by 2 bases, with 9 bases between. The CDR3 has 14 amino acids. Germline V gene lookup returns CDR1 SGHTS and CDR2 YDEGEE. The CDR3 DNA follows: TGTGCCAGCAGCTTGTTCAGGGAAAACTATGGCTACACCTTC. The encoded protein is CASSLFRENYGYTF.

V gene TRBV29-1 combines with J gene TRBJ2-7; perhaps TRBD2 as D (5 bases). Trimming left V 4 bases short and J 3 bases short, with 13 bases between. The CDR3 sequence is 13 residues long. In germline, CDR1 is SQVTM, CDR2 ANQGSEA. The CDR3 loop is CSVGGGGFYEQYF. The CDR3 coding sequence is TGCAGCGTTGGTGGTGGAGGATTCTACGAGCAGTACTTC.

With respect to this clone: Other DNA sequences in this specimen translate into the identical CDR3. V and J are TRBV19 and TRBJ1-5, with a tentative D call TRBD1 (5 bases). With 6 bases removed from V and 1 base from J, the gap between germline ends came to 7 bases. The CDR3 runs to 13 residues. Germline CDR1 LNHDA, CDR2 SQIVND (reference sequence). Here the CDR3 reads CASSPGSNQPQHF. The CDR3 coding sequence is TGTGCCAGTAGCCCAGGGAGCAATCAGCCCCAGCATTTT.